This T cell receptor (beta chain) is from a study of radiotherapy plus CTLA-4 blockade in lung cancer. Findings of the study overall: Radiotherapy with ipilimumab was followed by blood expansion of tumor-derived clones. According to reports, early shifts in blood T cell clones, alongside interferon-beta, forecast response most accurately.

To note about this clone: Its antigen is still unknown.

Profiled with immunoSEQ multiplex PCR; TCRdb holds only in-frame clones, not every one. The sample holds over 35,000 clones, approximately 71% seen once. Germline V CDR1 and CDR2: MGHRA, YSYEKL. Germline trimming cut 0 bases from V and 2 bases from J; bases unmatched to any gene: 9. The CDR3 spans 17 residues. Ipilimumab-mediated CTLA-4 blockade plus focal radiation was given to patients having chemo-refractory metastatic non-small-cell lung cancer. The source is a human donor with non-small cell lung cancer whose response to radiotherapy plus ipilimumab could not be evaluated. This specimen was peripheral blood, taken from a patient treated with radiotherapy plus ipilimumab. The chain couples TRBV4-1 to TRBJ2-7; 8 bases are a match to TRBD2. DNA for the CDR3: TGCGCCAGCAGCCAAGACCCCCGTGGTAGCGGGACCTACGAGCAGTACTTC. It translates to CASSQDPRGSGTYEQYF.